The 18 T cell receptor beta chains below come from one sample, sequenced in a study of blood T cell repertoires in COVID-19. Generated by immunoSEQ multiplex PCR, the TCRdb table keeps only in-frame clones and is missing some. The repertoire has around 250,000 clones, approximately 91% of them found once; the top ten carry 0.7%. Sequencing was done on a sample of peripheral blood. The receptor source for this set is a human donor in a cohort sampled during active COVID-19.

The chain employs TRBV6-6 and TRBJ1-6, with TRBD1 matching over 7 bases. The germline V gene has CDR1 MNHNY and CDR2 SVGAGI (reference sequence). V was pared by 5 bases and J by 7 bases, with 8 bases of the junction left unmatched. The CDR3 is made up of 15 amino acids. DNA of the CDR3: TGTGCCAGCAGTCAGGGGGGGACGAGGAATTCACCCCTCCACTTT. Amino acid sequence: CASSQGGTRNSPLHF.

The CDR3 sequence: CASIRDRSNTEAFF. The CDR3 region has the DNA TGTGCCAGTATCCGAGACAGAAGTAACACTGAAGCTTTCTTT. V gene TRBV19 combines with J gene TRBJ1-1, with D perhaps matching TRBD1 (5 bases). The germline V gene encodes CDR1 LNHDA and CDR2 SQIVND (reference sequence). The length of the CDR3 is 14 residues. V was trimmed by 7 bases and J by 2 bases, leaving 14 bases between them.

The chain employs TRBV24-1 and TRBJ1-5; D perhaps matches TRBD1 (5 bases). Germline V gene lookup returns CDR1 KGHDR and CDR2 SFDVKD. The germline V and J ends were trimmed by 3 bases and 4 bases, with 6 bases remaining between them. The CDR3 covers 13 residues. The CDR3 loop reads CATSDRGNQPQHF. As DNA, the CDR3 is TGTGCCACCAGTGATCGGGGGAATCAGCCCCAGCATTTT.

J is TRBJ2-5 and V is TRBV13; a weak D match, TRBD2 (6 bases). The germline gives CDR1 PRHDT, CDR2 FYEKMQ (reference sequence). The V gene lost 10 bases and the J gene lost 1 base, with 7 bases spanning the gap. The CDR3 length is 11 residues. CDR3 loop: CATGLQETQYF. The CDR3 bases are TGTGCCACGGGACTCCAAGAGACCCAGTACTTC.

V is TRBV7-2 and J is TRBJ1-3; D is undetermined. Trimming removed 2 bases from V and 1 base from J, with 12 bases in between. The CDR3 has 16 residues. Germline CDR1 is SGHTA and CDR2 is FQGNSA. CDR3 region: CASSLTAAGSGNTIYF. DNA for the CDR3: TGTGCCAGCAGCTTAACCGCCGCGGGGTCTGGAAACACCATATATTTT.

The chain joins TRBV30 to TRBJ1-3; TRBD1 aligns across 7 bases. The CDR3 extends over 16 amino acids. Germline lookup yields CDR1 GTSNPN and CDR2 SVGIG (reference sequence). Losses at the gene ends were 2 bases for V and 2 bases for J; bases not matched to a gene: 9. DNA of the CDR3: TGTGCCTGGAGTCTACCCTACGGACAGGCTGGAAACACCATATATTTT. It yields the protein CAWSLPYGQAGNTIYF.

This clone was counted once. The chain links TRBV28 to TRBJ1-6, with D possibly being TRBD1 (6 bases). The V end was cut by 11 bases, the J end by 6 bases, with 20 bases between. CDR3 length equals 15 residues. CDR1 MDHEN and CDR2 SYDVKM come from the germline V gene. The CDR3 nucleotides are TGTGCCGTACGAGCACCCGACAGGACTAATTCACCCCTCCACTTT. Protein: CAVRAPDRTNSPLHF.

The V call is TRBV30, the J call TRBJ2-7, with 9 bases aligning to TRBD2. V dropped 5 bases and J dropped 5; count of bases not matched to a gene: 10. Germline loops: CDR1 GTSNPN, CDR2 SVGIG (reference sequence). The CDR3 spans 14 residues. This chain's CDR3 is CAWASGVIGDEQYF. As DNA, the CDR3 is TGTGCCTGGGCTAGCGGGGTGATTGGGGACGAGCAGTACTTC.

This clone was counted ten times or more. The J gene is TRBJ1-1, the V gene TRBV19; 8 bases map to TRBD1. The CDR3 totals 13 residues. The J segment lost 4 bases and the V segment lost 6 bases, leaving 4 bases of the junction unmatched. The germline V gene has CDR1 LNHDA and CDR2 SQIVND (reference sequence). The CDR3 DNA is TGTGCCAGTAGCCAACAGGGGGTCACTGAAGCTTTCTTT. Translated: CASSQQGVTEAFF.

The CDR3 region is CAIKRVGGSSYEQYF. DNA of the CDR3: TGTGCCATCAAAAGGGTAGGCGGGAGCTCCTACGAGCAGTACTTC. The V and J genes are TRBV10-3 and TRBJ2-7; 7 bases fit TRBD2. V trimming: 7 bases; J trimming: 0 bases; junction bases outside the gene matches: 9. The CDR3 has 15 amino acids. Per the germline V gene, CDR1 is ENHRY and CDR2 is SYGVKD.

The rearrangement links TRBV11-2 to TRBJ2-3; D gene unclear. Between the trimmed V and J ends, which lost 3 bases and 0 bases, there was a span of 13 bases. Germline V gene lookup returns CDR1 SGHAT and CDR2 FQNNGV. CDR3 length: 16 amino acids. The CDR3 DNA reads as TGTGCCAGCAGCTTCAGGCCACCCGTAAGCACAGATACGCAGTATTTT. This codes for CASSFRPPVSTDTQYF.

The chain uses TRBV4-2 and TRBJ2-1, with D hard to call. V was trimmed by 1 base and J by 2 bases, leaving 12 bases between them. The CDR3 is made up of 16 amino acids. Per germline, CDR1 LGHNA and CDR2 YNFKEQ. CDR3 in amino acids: CASSQVGTTTYNEQFF. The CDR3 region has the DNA TGTGCCAGCAGCCAAGTCGGTACAACTACCTACAATGAGCAGTTCTTC.

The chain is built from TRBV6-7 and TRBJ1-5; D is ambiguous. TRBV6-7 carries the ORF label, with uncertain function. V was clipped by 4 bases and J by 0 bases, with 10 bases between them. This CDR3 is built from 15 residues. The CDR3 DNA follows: TGTGCCAGCAGTTTCCGAGATTATAGCAATCAGCCCCAGCATTTT. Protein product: CASSFRDYSNQPQHF.

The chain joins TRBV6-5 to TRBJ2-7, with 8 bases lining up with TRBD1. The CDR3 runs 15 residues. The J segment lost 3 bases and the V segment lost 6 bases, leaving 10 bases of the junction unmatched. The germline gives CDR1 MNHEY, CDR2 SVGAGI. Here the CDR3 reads CASRAGTGANYEQYF. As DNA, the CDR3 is TGTGCCAGCAGAGCCGGGACAGGAGCCAACTACGAGCAGTACTTC.

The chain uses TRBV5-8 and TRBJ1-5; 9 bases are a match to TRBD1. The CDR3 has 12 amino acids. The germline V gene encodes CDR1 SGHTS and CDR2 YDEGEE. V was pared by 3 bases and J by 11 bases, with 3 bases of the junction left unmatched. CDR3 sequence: CASSSGTGTQHF. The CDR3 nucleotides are TGTGCCAGCAGCTCCGGGACAGGGACCCAGCATTTT. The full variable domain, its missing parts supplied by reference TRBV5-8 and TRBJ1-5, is EAGVTQSPTHLIKTRGQQATLRCSPISGHTSVYWYQQALGLGLQFLLWYDEGEERNRGNFPPRFSGRQFPNYSSELNVNALELEDSALYLCASSSGTGTQHFGDGTRLSIL.

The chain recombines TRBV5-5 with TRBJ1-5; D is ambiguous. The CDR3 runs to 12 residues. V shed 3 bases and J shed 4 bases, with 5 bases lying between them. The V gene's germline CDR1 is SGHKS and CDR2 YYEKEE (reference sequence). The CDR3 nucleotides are TGTGCCAGCAGCTCCGGGAATCAGCCCCAGCATTTT. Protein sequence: CASSSGNQPQHF.

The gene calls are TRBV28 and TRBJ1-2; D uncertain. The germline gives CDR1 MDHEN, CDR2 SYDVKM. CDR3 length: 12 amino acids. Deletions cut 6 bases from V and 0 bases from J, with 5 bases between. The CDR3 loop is CASSKTNYGYTF. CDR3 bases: TGTGCCAGCAGCAAAACTAACTATGGCTACACCTTC.

CDR3 bases: TGTGCCAGTAGACCACAGGGAGTGAGCAATCAGCCCCAGCATTTT. Translation: CASRPQGVSNQPQHF. The V call is TRBV19, the J call TRBJ1-5; a weak D match, TRBD1 (6 bases). Trimming stripped 6 bases from V and 1 base from J, with 13 bases between. Germline lookup yields CDR1 LNHDA and CDR2 SQIVND (reference sequence). The CDR3 totals 15 residues.